This T cell receptor (beta chain) derives from a study of blood T cell repertoires in COVID-19. The CDR3 sequence is 16 residues long. CDR1 and CDR2 from the germline V gene are MRHNA and SNTAGT. After removal of 2 bases from V and 3 bases from J, the junction contained 5 bases not matched to a gene. Sequencing was performed with immunoSEQ multiplex PCR; in TCRdb, only in-frame clones are kept and a portion is missing. Here the sample spans 60,000 or so clones, approximately 91% being singletons. The gene calls are TRBV6-4 and TRBJ2-3, with 10 bases lining up with TRBD2. This sequence was found in a human donor in a cohort sampled during active COVID-19. Sequencing used peripheral blood. The CDR3 bases are TGTGCCAGCAGTGACCTAGCGGGAGTGGGGACAGATACGCAGTATTTT. This translates into CASSDLAGVGTDTQYF.